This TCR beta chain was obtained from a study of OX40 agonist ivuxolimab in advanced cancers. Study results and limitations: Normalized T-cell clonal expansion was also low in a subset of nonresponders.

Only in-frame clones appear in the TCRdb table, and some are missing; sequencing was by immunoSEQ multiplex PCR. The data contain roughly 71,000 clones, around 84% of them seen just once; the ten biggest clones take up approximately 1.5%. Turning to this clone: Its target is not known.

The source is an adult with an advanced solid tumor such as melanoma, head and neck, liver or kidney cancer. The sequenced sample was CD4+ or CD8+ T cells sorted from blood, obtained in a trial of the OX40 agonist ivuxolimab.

The DNA for the CDR3 is TGTGCCAGTAATTCCCCCCAATCCGAGACAGGGCGCCAGCCCCAGCATTTT. Protein sequence: CASNSPQSETGRQPQHF. The chain carries TRBV19 and TRBJ1-5; TRBD1 matches at 7 bases. V dropped 7 bases and J dropped 7; count of bases not matched to a gene: 19. Germline V gene data show CDR1 as LNHDA and CDR2 as SQIVND (reference sequence). The CDR3 extends over 17 amino acids.